This record covers a single T cell receptor (beta chain). Profiled with immunoSEQ multiplex PCR; TCRdb holds only in-frame clones, not every one. The profile shows about 4,400 clones, roughly 50% of them singletons. The record originates from a study of sequential checkpoint blockade in melanoma. Looking at the study overall: Patients were randomized 1:1 to nivolumab-then-ipilimumab or ipilimumab-then-nivolumab first-line. Both treatment sequences were followed by maintenance nivolumab.

Treatment of the sample: randomized to nivolumab then ipilimumab (arm A) or the reverse (arm B). Live CD3+CD8+ CD19− CD56− cells were sorted from PBMCs. V shed 7 bases, J shed 8 bases, and the junction held 10 bases outside the gene matches. Per the germline V gene, CDR1 is MDHEN and CDR2 is SYDVKM. This CDR3 spans 17 amino acids. The chain couples TRBV28 to TRBJ2-2, with TRBD2 matching over 16 bases. The receptor was isolated from a human donor with melanoma. Sequencing used CD8+ T cells sorted from blood (inferred from file names), obtained from a patient given nivolumab and ipilimumab in sequence. The CDR3 DNA reads as TGTGCCAGCACCCCGTCGGGGACTAGCGGGAGGGGGGGGGAGCTGTTTTTT. It encodes CASTPSGTSGRGGELFF. The full variable domain, rest sourced from reference TRBV28 and TRBJ2-2, is DVKVTQSSRYLVKRTGEKVFLECVQDMDHENMFWYRQDPGLGLRLIYFSYDVKMKEKGDIPEGYSVSREKKERFSLILESASTNQTSMYLCASTPSGTSGRGGELFFGEGSRLTVL.